This passage covers 4 T cell receptor beta chains from one sample sequenced in a study of blood T cell repertoires in COVID-19. Measured with immunoSEQ multiplex PCR; TCRdb has only the in-frame clones, and not every one. The table has around 390,000 clones, about 86% seen once; the top ten hold around 10%. Sequences were obtained from PBMCs or T cells enriched from blood (not recorded which). The origin of the receptors is a woman aged 50 to 65 who had recovered from COVID-19.

The gene calls are TRBV4-1 and TRBJ1-1, with D perhaps matching TRBD1 (6 bases). V gave up 4 bases and J gave up 10 bases, with 22 bases separating them. This CDR3 has 15 amino acids. CDR1 and CDR2 from the germline V gene are MGHRA and YSYEKL. CDR3 DNA: TGCGCCAGCAGCCCCACATTCAGGGGCGCAGAGGCAGCTTTCTTT. As protein: CASSPTFRGAEAAFF.

The V gene is TRBV5-1, the J gene TRBJ1-2; the match to TRBD1 covers 7 bases. The V and J ends lost 3 bases and 10 bases, in that order; junction bases with no gene match: 6. CDR1 and CDR2 from the germline V gene are SGHRS and YFSETQ. CDR3 length equals 12 residues. CDR3 residues: CASSSDRVHYTF. CDR3 bases: TGCGCCAGCAGCTCAGACAGGGTTCACTACACCTTC.

This sequence joins TRBV1 and TRBJ1-2; the tabulated D call, TRBD1, remains unverified against the DNA. TRBV1 is a pseudogene locus. The CDR3 is 17 amino acids. In nucleotides, the CDR3 is TGCACCAGCAGCCAAAGACTACAGGGGTCCCCCCACTATGGCTACACCTTC. Translation: CTSSQRLQGSPHYGYTF.

The V gene is TRBV30, the J gene TRBJ1-2; 8 bases align to TRBD1. The V segment lost 3 bases and the J segment 6 bases; nucleotides outside the gene matches: 6. Per the germline V gene, CDR1 is GTSNPN and CDR2 is SVGIG (reference sequence). This CDR3 is 13 amino acids long. CDR3 coding DNA: TGTGCCTGGAGGGTGAAGGACAGGGATGGCTACACCTTC. Amino acid sequence: CAWRVKDRDGYTF.